The 24 T cell receptor beta chains below were found in one sample sequenced in a study of shared clonotypes between healthy human individuals. Here immunoSEQ multiplex PCR was the method, and the copy in TCRdb shows in-frame clones only, minus some. The sample carries about 490,000 clones, roughly 80% recorded once. The sequenced material came from PBMCs. These receptor sequences come from a woman in her thirties or forties in good health. Some clones in this sample may be carry-over from other donors' samples.

On this clone itself: The junction differs from germline at one of its ends, possibly a read error. The V call is TRBV20-1, the J call TRBJ2-7; tentative D call: TRBD1 (5 bases). The germline gives CDR1 DFQATT, CDR2 SNEGSKA (reference sequence). The CDR3 spans 11 residues. The CDR3 loop is CSGRRGYEQYF. The CDR3 nucleotides read TGCAGTGGTAGAAGGGGCTACGAGCAGTACTTC.

The J gene is TRBJ2-5, the V gene TRBV29-1, with TRBD2 matching over 7 bases. The J call may be faulty, since TRBJ2-7 better matches the DNA end. The CDR3 covers 13 residues. Germline V lookup: CDR1 SQVTM, CDR2 ANQGSEA. In DNA, the CDR3 is TGCAGCGCTGCGGGAGTCCTGGCCTACGAGCAGTACTTC. It is translated as CSAAGVLAYEQYF.

The chain is built from TRBV19 and TRBJ1-2, with a possible D match to TRBD1 (6 bases). This CDR3 has 16 residues. Trimming took 3 bases from V and 4 from J, leaving 18 bases between them. The V gene's germline CDR1 is LNHDA and CDR2 SQIVND (reference sequence). The DNA of the CDR3 is TGTGCCAGTAGTATTAACAGGGTAAAAGTCGGCTATGGCTACACCTTC. Protein product: CASSINRVKVGYGYTF.

This clone has a count of ten or more. The V call is TRBV28, the J call TRBJ1-1; D is ambiguous. The CDR3 is 11 amino acids. Germline V CDR1 and CDR2: MDHEN, SYDVKM. With 4 bases removed from V and 6 bases from J, the gap between germline ends came to 6 bases. In DNA form, the CDR3 reads TGTGCCAGCAGTTATGCAGCTGAAGCTTTCTTT. This codes for CASSYAAEAFF. Full variable domain (remainder filled in from reference TRBV28 and TRBJ1-1): DVKVTQSSRYLVKRTGEKVFLECVQDMDHENMFWYRQDPGLGLRLIYFSYDVKMKEKGDIPEGYSVSREKKERFSLILESASTNQTSMYLCASSYAAEAFFGQGTRLTVV.

The CDR3 DNA sequence: TGTGCCAGCAGCGTAGGTAGGGGACAAGATTACACCGGGGAGCTGTTTTTT. Translating it yields CASSVGRGQDYTGELFF. The J gene is TRBJ2-2, the V gene TRBV9, with a possible D match to TRBD1 (6 bases). The CDR3 is 17 amino acids. The ends were cut back, 0 bases at V and 3 bases at J, with 15 bases in the middle. The germline V gene encodes CDR1 SGDLS and CDR2 YYNGEE.

The chain recombines TRBV18 with TRBJ2-5; TRBD2 matches 7 bases. Germline V lookup: CDR1 KGHSH, CDR2 LQKENI. The CDR3 has 15 residues. V dropped 0 bases and J dropped 0; count of bases not matched to a gene: 1. CDR3 bases: TGTGCCAGCTCACCACCTAGCGGGTACCAAGAGACCCAGTACTTC. This gives the protein CASSPPSGYQETQYF.

This clone was counted ten times or more. The chain's CDR3 is CASSSIGTGNQPQHF. CDR3 nucleotide sequence: TGTGCCAGCAGCTCGATCGGGACAGGGAATCAGCCCCAGCATTTT. V is TRBV7-9 and J is TRBJ1-5; 9 positions match TRBD1. The CDR3 spans 15 residues. The germline CDR1 and CDR2 sequences are SEHNR and FQNEAQ (reference sequence). V trimming: 4 bases; J trimming: 4 bases; junction bases outside the gene matches: 5.

The chain has TRBV10-2 and TRBJ2-1; D call uncertain. Trimming cost V 1 base and J 7 bases, with 11 bases left between them. The CDR3 is 14 amino acids. Germline assignment: CDR1 WSHSY and CDR2 SAAADI. In nucleotides, the CDR3 is TGCGCCAGCAGTGAGTTCGGACCCGGGAATGAGCAGTTCTTC. Its protein is CASSEFGPGNEQFF.

The sample holds many counts of this clone. This chain links TRBV4-2 with TRBJ1-4, with D perhaps matching TRBD1 (5 bases). Germline V gene data show CDR1 as LGHNA and CDR2 as YNFKEQ. Trimming left V 0 bases short and J 9 bases short, with 11 bases between. There are 14 residues in the CDR3. The CDR3 is CASSQDQGLKKLFF. The CDR3 DNA reads as TGTGCCAGCAGCCAAGACCAGGGTCTTAAAAAACTGTTTTTT.

The chain recombines TRBV5-4 with TRBJ2-7, with D unresolved. V gave up 0 bases and J gave up 2 bases, with 12 bases separating them. The CDR3 sequence is 15 residues long. Germline CDR1 SGHNT, CDR2 YYREEE (reference sequence). The CDR3 region has the DNA TGTGCCAGCAGCTTGGGGCTAGTAAATACCTACGAGCAGTACTTC. Residues: CASSLGLVNTYEQYF.

The chain carries TRBV13 and TRBJ2-7; D remains ambiguous. Germline CDR1 PRHDT, CDR2 FYEKMQ (reference sequence). The CDR3 is 14 residues long. Trimming removed 4 bases from V and 1 base from J, with 11 bases in between. The CDR3 coding sequence is TGTGCCAGCAGCTACGGACGTACGTCCTACGAGCAGTACTTC. Protein product: CASSYGRTSYEQYF.

V and J are TRBV7-3 and TRBJ1-1, with D unclear. The CDR3 loop spans 14 amino acids. V gave up 0 bases and J gave up 1 base, with 6 bases separating them. The germline V gene encodes CDR1 SGHTA and CDR2 FQGTGA. CDR3 loop: CASSLTPGNTEAFF. CDR3 nucleotides: TGTGCCAGCAGCTTAACTCCTGGGAACACTGAAGCTTTCTTT.

The genes are TRBV6-6 and TRBJ1-1, with 7 bases matching TRBD1. Looked up from germline, CDR1 is MNHNY and CDR2 is SVGAGI (reference sequence). The CDR3 is made up of 14 amino acids. With 5 bases clipped from V and 5 bases from J, the junction kept 8 bases outside the gene matches. CDR3 loop: CASSTRADRTEAFF. Written as DNA, the CDR3 is TGTGCCAGCAGTACCCGGGCGGACAGGACTGAAGCTTTCTTT.

In regard to this clone: Within the sample, other DNA sequences also encode this same CDR3. This chain joins TRBV6-1 and TRBJ1-5; D might be TRBD1 (5 bases). V lost 4 bases and J lost 1, with 5 bases in between. Germline CDR1 is MNHNS and CDR2 is SASEGT. The CDR3 extends over 13 amino acids. The CDR3 DNA reads as TGTGCCAGCAGTGGGGGGAGCAATCAGCCCCAGCATTTT. Amino acids: CASSGGSNQPQHF.

A note on this clone: This likely reflects a read error, since a far larger clone is one base away. The chain has TRBV7-2 and TRBJ2-5; maybe TRBD2 (6 bases). Germline CDR1 and CDR2: SGHTA and FQGNSA. The CDR3 has 14 residues. Trimming removed 5 bases at V and 5 bases at J, with 15 bases between. CDR3 DNA sequence: TGTGCCAGCAGCGTCAGACGGGGGAGCGAGACCCAGTACTTC. Translated: CASSVRRGSETQYF.

This clone was detected a few times. The V gene is TRBV2, the J gene TRBJ2-5, with TRBD2 identical over 13 bases. The J call is doubtful: the DNA matches TRBJ2-7 better. This CDR3 has 15 amino acids. Germline V gives CDR1 SNHLY, CDR2 FYNNEI. The CDR3 nucleotides read TGTGCCAGCAGTGAAAGGACTAGCGGGAGTTACGAGCAGTACTTC. This gives the protein CASSERTSGSYEQYF.

On this clone itself: Only one base separates this from a far larger clonotype, so it likely reflects a read error. Other DNA variants within this sample encode the same CDR3. The V call is TRBV6-6, the J call TRBJ2-3; no clear D. This CDR3 comprises 14 residues. V shed 6 bases and J shed 2 bases, with 12 bases lying between them. Germline CDR1 MNHNY, CDR2 SVGAGI (reference sequence). For the CDR3, the DNA is TGTGCCAGCAGGCTCGGAACCGTCACAGATACGCAGTATTTT. It is translated as CASRLGTVTDTQYF.

The chain recombines TRBV13 with TRBJ1-1; the D gene is possibly TRBD1 (6 bases). The V gene's germline CDR1 is PRHDT and CDR2 FYEKMQ (reference sequence). Trimming shortened V by 2 bases and J by 6 bases, and 16 bases separated the two germline ends. There are 15 residues in the CDR3. The CDR3 DNA is TGTGCCAGCAGCTTACCTACAGGGAGAAACGCTGAAGCTTTCTTT. Its translation is CASSLPTGRNAEAFF.

The DNA of the CDR3 is TGTGCCAGCGGTCCCTTAGCGGGAAAAGAGACCCAGTACTTC. This translates into CASGPLAGKETQYF. The chain links TRBV27 to TRBJ2-5, with 8 bases identical to TRBD2. Germline CDR1 reads MNHEY; CDR2 reads SMNVEV (reference sequence). With 8 bases clipped from V and 3 bases from J, the junction kept 8 bases outside the gene matches. The CDR3 has 14 amino acids.

Worth noting for this clone: A much larger clone differs by one base, so this may be a read error. The same CDR3 arises from other DNA sequences in this sample as well. The chain carries TRBV11-2 and TRBJ2-6; D may be TRBD1 (6 bases). Germline assignment: CDR1 SGHAT and CDR2 FQNNGV. The CDR3 sequence is 19 residues long. CDR3 DNA sequence: TGCGCCAGCAGCTCACCGTGGGGGCCAATGGGTTCTGGGGCCAACGTCCTGACTTTC. Its protein product is CASSSPWGPMGSGANVLTF.

This clone was detected only a few times. The chain recombines TRBV28 with TRBJ1-2, with 10 nucleotides matching TRBD1. The CDR3 loop spans 14 amino acids. V gave up 6 bases and J gave up 8 bases; unmatched junction bases: 9. In germline, CDR1 is MDHEN, CDR2 SYDVKM. The CDR3 sequence: CASRSGTGASGYTF. CDR3 DNA: TGTGCCAGCAGGTCCGGGACAGGGGCAAGCGGCTACACCTTC.

The chain carries TRBV25-1 and TRBJ1-2; D possibly corresponds to TRBD1 (5 bases). The CDR3 has 15 amino acids. From germline, CDR1 is MGHDK and CDR2 SYGVNS. The V end lost 3 bases, the J end lost 0 bases, and 11 bases lay between the germline ends. The CDR3 DNA is TGTGCCAGCAGTGACCCGGGGGGAGCTAACTATGGCTACACCTTC. The encoded protein is CASSDPGGANYGYTF.

In the case of this clone: One end of the junction varies from germline; a read error may be responsible. V is TRBV5-1 and J is TRBJ2-3; D is perhaps TRBD1 (5 bases). Germline loops: CDR1 SGHRS, CDR2 YFSETQ. This CDR3 spans 14 amino acids. CDR3 nucleotide sequence: TGCGCCAGCAGCTTGGTCGTAAACACAGGTACGCAGTATTTT. Its translation: CASSLVVNTGTQYF.

The V call is TRBV7-3, the J call TRBJ2-3; D call uncertain. The CDR3 has 14 amino acids. Between the trimmed V and J ends, which lost 5 bases and 2 bases, there was a span of 11 bases. Germline V gene lookup returns CDR1 SGHTA and CDR2 FQGTGA. DNA of the CDR3: TGTGCCAGCAGCCTAAGGCCCGCCACAGATACGCAGTATTTT. It codes for CASSLRPATDTQYF.